This T cell receptor beta chain comes out of a study of regulatory T cells in long-lasting Graves disease. Study-level results: Accuracy was perhaps lowered by the small sample size. With persistent disease, TRBV28, TRBJ1-2 and TRBJ2-5 were the favored segments. Whereas new patients shared 966 public clonotypes, persistent patients shared more, at 2,500 to 3,500.

Arm-PCR with iRepertoire HTBI primers amplified the CDR3 regions for these TCR beta libraries. MiXCR was run by TCRdb on the multiplex PCR reads, yielding one entry per CDR3 protein. The sample consists of about 300,000 distinct CDR3 sequences, roughly 21% of them appearing once. The time point here: persistent/refractory GD, antithyroid drugs over 5 years with positive TRAb. Scientists built the TCR library using RNA that was extracted from PBMCs. American Thyroid Association guidelines were used to diagnose Graves' disease. In this sample, this clonotype turned up a few times. Antigen: not known. A single base separates this from a much larger clone, so it may be a read error. V was clipped by 3 bases and J by 6 bases, with 29 bases between them. Germline V gives CDR1 MDHEN, CDR2 SYDVKM. This CDR3 is built from 19 residues.

The material sequenced was peripheral blood mononuclear cells (PBMCs), taken when the disease was refractory, from a patient treated with antithyroid drugs. The clonotype originates from a female donor with Graves disease. The rearrangement links TRBV28 to TRBJ2-5; possibly TRBD1 for D (5 bases). The CDR3 protein is CASSFPLQNQGAPRKTQYF. The CDR3 bases are TGTGCCAGCAGTTTCCCCCTTCAGAACCAGGGCGCGCCACGAAAGACCCAGTACTTC.